The present TCR beta chain was sequenced within a study of cytomegalovirus exposure and HLA in healthy donors. Study-wide context: A prior analysis found 117 million unique TCR beta sequences from 170 million or so T cells. Study-wide findings and caveats: Later genetic work tied a missense DCLRE1C variant to beta-chain V and J trimming.

Worth noting for this clone: Its target is unknown.

Primers for the PCR totalled 60 Vbeta and 13 Jbeta. Measured with immunoSEQ multiplex PCR; TCRdb has only the in-frame clones, and not every one. The repertoire holds over 110,000 clones, with 65% to 80% as singletons. Though probably carrying unrecorded immune exposures, donors were nominally healthy at sampling. The sample taken for sequencing was PBMCs. The sequence derives from a male donor in good health and CMV-seropositive.

The CDR3 region has the DNA TGTGCCAGCAGCTCGAATACAGGGCTGTACACTGAAGCTTTCTTT. Its translation is CASSSNTGLYTEAFF. J is TRBJ1-1 and V is TRBV7-9, with a weak D call TRBD1 (6 bases). This CDR3 comprises 15 residues. Germline CDR1 and CDR2: SEHNR and FQNEAQ (reference sequence). Deletions cut 4 bases from V and 3 bases from J, with 15 bases between.